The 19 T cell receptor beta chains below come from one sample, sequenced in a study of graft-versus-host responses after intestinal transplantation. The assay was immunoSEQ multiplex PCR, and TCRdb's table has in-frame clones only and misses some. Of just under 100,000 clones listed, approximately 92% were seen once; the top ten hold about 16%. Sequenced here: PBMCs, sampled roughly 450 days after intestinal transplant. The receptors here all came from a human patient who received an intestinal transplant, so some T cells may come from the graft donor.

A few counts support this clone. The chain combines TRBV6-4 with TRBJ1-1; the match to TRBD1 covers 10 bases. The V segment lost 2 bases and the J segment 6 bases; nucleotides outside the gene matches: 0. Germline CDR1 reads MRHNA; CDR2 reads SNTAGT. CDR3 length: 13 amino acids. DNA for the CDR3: TGTGCCAGCAGTGACGGGACAGGGGCTGAAGCTTTCTTT. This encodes CASSDGTGAEAFF.

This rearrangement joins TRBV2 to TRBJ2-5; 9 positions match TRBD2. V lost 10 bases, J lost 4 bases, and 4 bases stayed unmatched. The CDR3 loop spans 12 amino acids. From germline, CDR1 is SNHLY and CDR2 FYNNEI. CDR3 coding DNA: TGTGCCACCCTAGCGGGGCGAGAGACCCAGTACTTC. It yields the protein CATLAGRETQYF.

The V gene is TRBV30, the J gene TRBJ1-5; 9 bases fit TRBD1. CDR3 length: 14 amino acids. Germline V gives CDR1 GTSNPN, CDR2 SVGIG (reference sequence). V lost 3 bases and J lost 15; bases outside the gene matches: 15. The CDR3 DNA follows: TGTGCCTGGAGCCCGGGACAGGGAAAGGAAAGAGGGCATTTT. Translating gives CAWSPGQGKERGHF.

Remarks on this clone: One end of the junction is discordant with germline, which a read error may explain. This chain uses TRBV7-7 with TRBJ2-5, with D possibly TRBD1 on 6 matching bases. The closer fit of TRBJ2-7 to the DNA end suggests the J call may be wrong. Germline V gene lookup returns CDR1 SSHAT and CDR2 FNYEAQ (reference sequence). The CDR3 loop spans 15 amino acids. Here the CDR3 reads CASSLGQGIGYEQYF. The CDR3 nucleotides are TGTGCTAGCAGCTTAGGTCAGGGGATCGGATACGAGCAGTACTTC.

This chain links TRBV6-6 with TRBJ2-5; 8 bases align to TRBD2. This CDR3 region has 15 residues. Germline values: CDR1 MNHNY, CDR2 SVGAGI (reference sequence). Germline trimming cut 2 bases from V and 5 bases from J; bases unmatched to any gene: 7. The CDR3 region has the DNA TGTGCCAGCAGTTACGCGGGGGGAGTTTCTGAGACCCAGTACTTC. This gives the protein CASSYAGGVSETQYF.

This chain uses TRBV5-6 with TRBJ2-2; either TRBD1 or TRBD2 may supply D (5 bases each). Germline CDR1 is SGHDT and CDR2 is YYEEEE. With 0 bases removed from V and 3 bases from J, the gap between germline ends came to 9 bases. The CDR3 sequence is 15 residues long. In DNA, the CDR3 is TGTGCCAGCAGCTTGGCCGGGACCCACACCGGGGAGCTGTTTTTT. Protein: CASSLAGTHTGELFF.

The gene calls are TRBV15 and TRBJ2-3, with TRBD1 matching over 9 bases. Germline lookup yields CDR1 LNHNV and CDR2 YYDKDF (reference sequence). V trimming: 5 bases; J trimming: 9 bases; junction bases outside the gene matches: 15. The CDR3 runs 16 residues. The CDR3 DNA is TGTGCCACCAGCCCCAGAGGGGACAGGGCCGTGAGGACGCAGTATTTT. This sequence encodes CATSPRGDRAVRTQYF. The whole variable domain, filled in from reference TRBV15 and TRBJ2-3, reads DAMVIQNPRYQVTQFGKPVTLSCSQTLNHNVMYWYQQKSSQAPKLLFHYYDKDFNNEADTPDNFQSRRPNTSFCFLDIRSPGLGDTAMYLCATSPRGDRAVRTQYFGPGTRLTVL.

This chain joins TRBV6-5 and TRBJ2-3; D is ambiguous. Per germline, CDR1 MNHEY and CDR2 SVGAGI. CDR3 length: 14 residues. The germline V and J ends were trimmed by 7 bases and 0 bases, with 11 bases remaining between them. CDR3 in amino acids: CASTRTRSTDTQYF. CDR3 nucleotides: TGTGCCAGCACCCGGACGCGGAGCACAGATACGCAGTATTTT.

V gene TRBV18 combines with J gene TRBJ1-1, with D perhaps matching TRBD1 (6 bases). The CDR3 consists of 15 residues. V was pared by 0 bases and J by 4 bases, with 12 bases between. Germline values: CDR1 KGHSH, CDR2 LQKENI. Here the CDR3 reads CASSPPGRGGTEAFF. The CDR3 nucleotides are TGTGCCAGCTCACCACCCGGCAGGGGCGGCACTGAAGCTTTCTTT.

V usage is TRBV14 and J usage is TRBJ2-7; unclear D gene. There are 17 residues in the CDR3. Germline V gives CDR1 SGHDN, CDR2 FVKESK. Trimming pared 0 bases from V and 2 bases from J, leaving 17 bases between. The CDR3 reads CASSQERADYLTYEQYF. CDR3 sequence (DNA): TGTGCCAGCAGCCAAGAAAGGGCCGATTACCTAACCTACGAGCAGTACTTC.

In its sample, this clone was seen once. CDR3 nucleotides: TGTGCCAGCAGCTTAGAGGCCATCATGAACACTGAAGCTTTCTTT. As protein: CASSLEAIMNTEAFF. The chain uses TRBV7-2 and TRBJ1-1, with D uncertain. The CDR3 is made up of 15 amino acids. V lost 1 base and J lost 0, with 9 bases in between. Germline-derived CDR1 and CDR2 are SGHTA and FQGNSA.

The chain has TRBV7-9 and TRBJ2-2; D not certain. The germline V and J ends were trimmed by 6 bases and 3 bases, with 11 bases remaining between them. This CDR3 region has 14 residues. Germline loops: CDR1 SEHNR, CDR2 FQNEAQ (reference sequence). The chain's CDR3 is CASSSGVDTGELFF. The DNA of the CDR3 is TGTGCCAGCAGTAGTGGGGTCGACACCGGGGAGCTGTTTTTT.

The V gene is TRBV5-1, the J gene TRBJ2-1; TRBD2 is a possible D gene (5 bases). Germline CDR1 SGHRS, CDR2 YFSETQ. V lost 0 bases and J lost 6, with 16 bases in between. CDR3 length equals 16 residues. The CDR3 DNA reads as TGCGCCAGCAGCTTGGAGGTGGTTGGACTCGCCAATGAGCAGTTCTTC. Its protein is CASSLEVVGLANEQFF. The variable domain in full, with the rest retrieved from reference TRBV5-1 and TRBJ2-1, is KAGVTQTPRYLIKTRGQQVTLSCSPISGHRSVSWYQQTPGQGLQFLFEYFSETQRNKGNFPGRFSGRQFSNSRSEMNVSTLELGDSALYLCASSLEVVGLANEQFFGPGTRLTVL.

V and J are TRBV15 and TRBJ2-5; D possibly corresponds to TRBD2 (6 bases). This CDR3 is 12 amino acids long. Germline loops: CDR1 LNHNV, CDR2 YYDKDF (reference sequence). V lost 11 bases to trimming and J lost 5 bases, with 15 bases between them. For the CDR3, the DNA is TGTGCCTCGGAGGGCCCAGGGGAGACCCAGTACTTC. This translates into CASEGPGETQYF.

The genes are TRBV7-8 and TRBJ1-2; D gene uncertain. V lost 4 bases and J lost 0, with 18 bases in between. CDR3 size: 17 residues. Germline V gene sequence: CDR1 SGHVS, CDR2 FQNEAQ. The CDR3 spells CASSSLASPPTNYGYTF. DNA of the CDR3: TGTGCCAGCAGCTCCCTCGCTAGTCCCCCAACTAACTATGGCTACACCTTC.

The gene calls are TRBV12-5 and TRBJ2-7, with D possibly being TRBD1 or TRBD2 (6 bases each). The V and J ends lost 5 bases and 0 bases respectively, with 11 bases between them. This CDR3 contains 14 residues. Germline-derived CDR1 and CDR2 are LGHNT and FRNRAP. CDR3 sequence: CASGRGASSYEQYF. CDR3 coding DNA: TGTGCTAGTGGTAGGGGGGCGAGCTCCTACGAGCAGTACTTC.

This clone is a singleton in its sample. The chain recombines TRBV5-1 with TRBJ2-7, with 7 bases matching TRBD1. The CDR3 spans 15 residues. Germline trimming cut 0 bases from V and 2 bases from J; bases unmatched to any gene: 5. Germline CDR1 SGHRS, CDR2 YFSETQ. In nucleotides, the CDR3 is TGCGCCAGCAGCTTGGGGGGGACAGAACCCTACGAGCAGTACTTC. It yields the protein CASSLGGTEPYEQYF.

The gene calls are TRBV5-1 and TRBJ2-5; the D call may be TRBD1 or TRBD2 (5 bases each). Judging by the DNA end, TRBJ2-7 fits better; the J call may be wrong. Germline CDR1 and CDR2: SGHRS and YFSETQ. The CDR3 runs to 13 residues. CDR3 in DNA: TGCGCCAGCGGGGCAGAGGGTCCCTACGAGCAGTACTTC. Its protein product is CASGAEGPYEQYF.

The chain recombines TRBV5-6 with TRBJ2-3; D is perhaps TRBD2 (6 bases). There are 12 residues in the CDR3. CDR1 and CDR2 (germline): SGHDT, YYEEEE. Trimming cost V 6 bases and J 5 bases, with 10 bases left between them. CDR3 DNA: TGTGCCAGCACCCTGGGGGGAGATACGCAGTATTTT. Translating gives CASTLGGDTQYF.